This TCR beta chain was retrieved from a study of T cell responses to AZD1222 COVID-19 vaccine. The protocol was immunoSEQ multiplex PCR, while the TCRdb copy is restricted to in-frame clones and leaves out a portion. Here the sample spans under 150,000 clones, around 90% being singletons. The sample in question was peripheral blood, obtained 28 days after the second AZD1222 dose. The clonotype was recovered from an adult who received the AZD1222 COVID-19 vaccine.

The DNA of the CDR3 is TGCAGTGCTAGGAGAGGGGTTGAAGCTTTCTTT. It is translated as CSARRGVEAFF. The chain has TRBV20-1 and TRBJ1-1; D is possibly TRBD1 (5 bases). V dropped 3 bases and J dropped 7 bases, with 9 bases sitting between them. Germline values: CDR1 DFQATT, CDR2 SNEGSKA (reference sequence). The CDR3 is made up of 11 amino acids.